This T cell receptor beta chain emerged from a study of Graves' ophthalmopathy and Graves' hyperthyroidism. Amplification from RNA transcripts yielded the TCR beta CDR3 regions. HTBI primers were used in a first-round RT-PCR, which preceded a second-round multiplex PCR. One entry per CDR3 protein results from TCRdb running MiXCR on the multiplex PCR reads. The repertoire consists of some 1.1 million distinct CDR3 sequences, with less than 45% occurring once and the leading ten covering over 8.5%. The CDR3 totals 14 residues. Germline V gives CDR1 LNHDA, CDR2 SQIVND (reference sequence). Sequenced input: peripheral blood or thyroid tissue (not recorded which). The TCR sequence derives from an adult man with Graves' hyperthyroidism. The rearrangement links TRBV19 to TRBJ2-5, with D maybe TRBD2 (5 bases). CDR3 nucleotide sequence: TGTGCTAGAGACGTGCGGGCGGTACAAGAGACCCAGTACTTC. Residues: CARDVRAVQETQYF.